Listed below are T cell receptor beta chains from one sample, sequenced in a study of CD8+ T cells in alopecia areata. Libraries were prepared by immunoSEQ multiplex PCR; TCRdb keeps only in-frame clonotypes and omits some of them. The table has some 130,000 clones, roughly 61% seen once; the top ten hold 5% to 7%. This material consisted of CD4+ T cells sorted from blood, taken at week 0. All receptors come from a human donor with alopecia areata. Both conserved end residues are part of each CDR3. A D gene is named only where the DNA matches it firmly. Clone size is shown for a subset of rows, as once, few, many or a class of expanded clone.

j_call v_call d_call clone_size cdr3_aa cdr3_nt
TRBJ1-1 TRBV19 - few CASSNPGTGSWRNTEAFF TGTGCCAGTAGTAATCCCGGGACCGGATCTTGGCGGAACACTGAAGCTTTCTTT
TRBJ2-3 TRBV30 TRBD2 few CAGLTSGGADTQYF TGTGCCGGCCTAACTAGCGGGGGAGCAGATACGCAGTATTTT
TRBJ1-6 TRBV29-1 - - CSALVNANSPLHF TGCAGCGCCCTAGTTAACGCGAATTCACCCCTCCACTTT
TRBJ1-2 TRBV27 - - CASSLDGRGGVYGYTF TGTGCCAGCAGTTTAGATGGCCGGGGGGGCGTATATGGCTACACCTTC
TRBJ2-5 TRBV15 - - CATSRHSLYRLQETQYF TGTGCCACCAGCAGACACTCCCTCTACCGGTTACAAGAGACCCAGTACTTC
TRBJ1-1 TRBV14 - - CASSLQENTEAFF TGTGCCAGCAGCCTACAGGAGAACACTGAAGCTTTCTTT
TRBJ2-5 TRBV2 TRBD2 - CASSDRGTSSETQYF TGTGCCAGCAGTGACAGGGGGACTAGCTCAGAGACCCAGTACTTC
TRBJ1-2 TRBV6-5 - - CASSARGRIYGYTF TGTGCCAGCAGTGCCCGAGGACGGATCTATGGCTACACCTTC
TRBJ1-6 TRBV19 - - CASSIGTGNSPLHF TGTGCCAGTAGTATCGGGACCGGGAATTCACCCCTCCACTTT
TRBJ2-5 TRBV7-2 - - CASSLGGRAAGTQYF TGTGCCAGCAGCTTAGGGGGCAGGGCAGCGGGGACCCAGTACTTC
TRBJ2-4 TRBV30 - - CAWTPGNIQYF TGTGCCTGGACTCCTGGAAACATTCAGTACTTC
TRBJ1-2 TRBV7-9 - few CASSFAGTYGYTF TGTGCCAGCAGCTTTGCAGGGACCTATGGCTACACCTTC
TRBJ2-7 TRBV11-1 - - CASSLAEGTYNEQYF TGTGCCAGCAGCTTAGCCGAAGGGACCTACAACGAGCAGTACTTC
TRBJ1-2 TRBV4-2 TRBD1 few CASSQGGTGTAYTF TGTGCCAGCAGCCAAGGCGGGACAGGGACTGCCTACACCTTC
TRBJ1-3 TRBV7-2 - - CASSLSGNTIYF TGTGCCAGCAGCTTATCGGGAAACACCATATATTTT
TRBJ2-3 TRBV5-1 - few CASSQSPTDTQYF TGCGCCAGCAGCCAATCACCCACAGATACGCAGTATTTT
TRBJ1-2 TRBV6-5 TRBD1 - CASSYPGQLLGYTF TGTGCCAGCAGTTACCCGGGACAGCTCTTAGGCTACACCTTC
TRBJ2-5 TRBV7-9 - few CASSLVSGRETQYF TGTGCCAGCAGCTTGGTTTCAGGGAGAGAGACCCAGTACTTC